The entry that follows covers one T cell receptor beta chain sequence. Libraries were prepared by immunoSEQ multiplex PCR; TCRdb keeps only in-frame clonotypes and omits some of them. The sample lists roughly 25,000 clones, over 75% occurring once. Germline V CDR1 and CDR2: LNHDA, SQIVND (reference sequence). Trimming took 5 bases from V and 3 from J; bases not matched to a gene: 5. The CDR3 totals 16 residues. The data stem from a study of blood T cell repertoires in COVID-19. Overall study: Whether acute or convalescent, the COVID-19 samples came from the United States, Italy and Spain. T cells, B-cell-depleted T cells, or PBMCs supplied cDNA or gDNA.

Sequenced input: peripheral blood. The V call is TRBV19, the J call TRBJ2-4; 12 nucleotides align to TRBD2. The receptor was isolated from a man aged 50 to 60 with active COVID-19. DNA of the CDR3: TGTGCCAGTAGTGCCATACTAGCGGGAGGCAAAAACATTCAGTACTTC. This codes for CASSAILAGGKNIQYF.